Shown below are 12 T cell receptor beta chains from a single sample sequenced in a study of cytomegalovirus exposure and HLA in healthy donors. The PCR contained 60 Vbeta and 13 Jbeta primers. Method: immunoSEQ multiplex PCR; TCRdb's copy keeps in-frame clones and lacks some. This sample's table has about 140,000 clones. Sequenced sample: PBMCs. These receptors originate from a woman aged 18-29 years in good health and CMV-seronegative.

The chain couples TRBV2 to TRBJ2-2, with 7 bases that match TRBD1. Per the germline V gene, CDR1 is SNHLY and CDR2 is FYNNEI. The length of the CDR3 is 15 residues. V gave up 5 bases and J gave up 6 bases; unmatched junction bases: 9. CDR3 amino acids: CASSLDRREAGELFF. CDR3 in DNA: TGTGCCAGCAGTTTGGACAGGCGCGAAGCCGGGGAGCTGTTTTTT. Based on the CDR3 plus reference TRBV2 and TRBJ2-2, the full variable domain is EPEVTQTPSHQVTQMGQEVILRCVPISNHLYFYWYRQILGQKVEFLVSFYNNEISEKSEIFDDQFSVERPDGSNFTLKIRSTKLEDSAMYFCASSLDRREAGELFFGEGSRLTVL.

CDR3 region: CASSPDRSNEQFF. The CDR3 nucleotides read TGTGCCAGCAGCCCCGACAGGTCCAATGAGCAGTTCTTC. J is TRBJ2-1 and V is TRBV6-5; tentative D call: TRBD1 (6 bases). With 6 bases removed from V and 6 bases from J, the gap between germline ends came to 12 bases. This CDR3 contains 13 residues. Germline CDR1 reads MNHEY; CDR2 reads SVGAGI.

The chain joins TRBV19 to TRBJ2-1; TRBD2 aligns across 13 bases. Germline loops: CDR1 LNHDA, CDR2 SQIVND (reference sequence). This CDR3 is 13 amino acids long. V lost 5 bases, J lost 13 bases, and 5 bases stayed unmatched. CDR3 sequence (DNA): TGTGCCAGTAGTGTGGGACTAGCGGGATTTCAGTTCTTC. It translates to CASSVGLAGFQFF. Supplemented by reference TRBV19 and TRBJ2-1, the full variable domain reads DGGITQSPKYLFRKEGQNVTLSCEQNLNHDAMYWYRQDPGQGLRLIYYSQIVNDFQKGDIAEGYSVSREKKESFPLTVTSAQKNPTAFYLCASSVGLAGFQFFGPGTRLTVL.

The chain links TRBV27 to TRBJ1-4; 8 positions match TRBD1. CDR3 length: 17 amino acids. Germline lookup yields CDR1 MNHEY and CDR2 SMNVEV (reference sequence). Trimming cost V 5 bases and J 2 bases; bases outside gene matches: 10. CDR3 sequence (DNA): TGTGCCAGCAGTACCAATCAGGGGGCCGCGACTAATGAAAAACTGTTTTTT. This sequence encodes CASSTNQGAATNEKLFF. The entire variable domain, with the rest obtained from reference TRBV27 and TRBJ1-4, is as follows: EAQVTQNPRYLITVTGKKLTVTCSQNMNHEYMSWYRQDPGLGLRQIYYSMNVEVTDKGDVPEGYKVSRKEKRNFPLILESPSPNQTSLYFCASSTNQGAATNEKLFFGSGTQLSVL.

The rearrangement links TRBV7-9 to TRBJ2-3; 9 nucleotides agree with TRBD2. The CDR3 is 18 amino acids. The junction had 19 bases not matched to a gene; V was cut back by 5 bases and J by 7 bases. CDR1 and CDR2 from the germline V gene are SEHNR and FQNEAQ (reference sequence). The CDR3 sequence is CASSPIAGGPSWGHTQYF. DNA for the CDR3: TGTGCCAGCAGCCCCATTGCGGGAGGGCCTTCATGGGGCCATACGCAGTATTTT. Variable domain in full (rest from reference TRBV7-9 and TRBJ2-3): DTGVSQNPRHKITKRGQNVTFRCDPISEHNRLYWYRQTLGQGPEFLTYFQNEAQLEKSRLLSDRFSAERPKGSFSTLEIQRTEQGDSAMYLCASSPIAGGPSWGHTQYFGPGTRLTVL.

V gene TRBV11-2 combines with J gene TRBJ1-1; possible D gene TRBD1, 5 bases. The CDR3 totals 15 residues. V gave up 0 bases and J gave up 0 bases, with 8 bases separating them. Germline CDR1 is SGHAT and CDR2 is FQNNGV. The CDR3 reads CASSLELDMNTEAFF. Written as DNA, the CDR3 is TGTGCCAGCAGCTTAGAGCTGGACATGAACACTGAAGCTTTCTTT.

The genes are TRBV6-1 and TRBJ2-7; 9 bases match TRBD2. From germline, CDR1 is MNHNS and CDR2 SASEGT. V lost 2 bases to trimming and J lost 2 bases; unmatched junction nucleotides: 7. This CDR3 has 16 amino acids. The CDR3: CASSESGSGRAYEQYV. The CDR3 DNA follows: TGTGCCAGCAGTGAAAGTGGTAGCGGGAGAGCCTACGAGCAGTACGTC.

The V and J genes are TRBV5-1 and TRBJ1-6, with TRBD1 matching 11 bases. There are 16 residues in the CDR3. Per the germline V gene, CDR1 is SGHRS and CDR2 is YFSETQ. The V gene end was trimmed by 0 bases and the J gene end by 7 bases; junction bases not matched to a gene: 3. The CDR3 DNA follows: TGCGCCAGCAGCTTGGGGACAGGGGGCTTAAATTCACCCCTCCACTTT. Residues: CASSLGTGGLNSPLHF.

The V gene is TRBV28, the J gene TRBJ2-3; 10 bases map to TRBD2. Germline CDR1 and CDR2: MDHEN and SYDVKM. With V trimmed by 4 bases and J by 1 base, 5 bases remained unmatched. CDR3 length equals 16 residues. As DNA, the CDR3 is TGTGCCAGCAGTTCTCATCTAGCGGGAGGCACAGATACGCAGTATTTT. This encodes CASSSHLAGGTDTQYF.

The chain couples TRBV10-3 to TRBJ2-1; D is perhaps TRBD1 (6 bases). CDR1 is ENHRY and CDR2 is SYGVKD in the germline V gene. The length of the CDR3 is 15 residues. V lost 2 bases, J lost 6 bases, and 14 bases lay in between. The CDR3 nucleotides read TGTGCCATCAGTGAGCACCCCCAGGGGACCAATGAGCAGTTCTTC. This codes for CAISEHPQGTNEQFF.

The chain combines TRBV23-1 with TRBJ2-5, with D perhaps matching TRBD1 (8 bases). TRBV23-1 is an ORF for which the function is uncertain. There are 14 residues in the CDR3. The germline V and J ends were trimmed by 8 bases and 5 bases, with 18 bases remaining between them. The CDR3 DNA sequence: TGCGCCAGCCCGCTTGACAGGGGAGGGGAGACCCAGTACTTC. Protein sequence: CASPLDRGGETQYF.

CDR3 in amino acids: CASSFLGQGYNEQFF. CDR3 coding DNA: TGTGCCAGCAGCTTCTTAGGACAGGGGTACAATGAGCAGTTCTTC. V and J are TRBV11-2 and TRBJ2-1; 9 bases line up with TRBD1. The CDR3 consists of 15 residues. Unmatched junction bases numbered 4, after V lost 3 bases and J lost 4 bases. CDR1 is SGHAT and CDR2 is FQNNGV in the germline V gene.